These 20 T cell receptor beta chains were all obtained from the same sample, sequenced in a study of T-cell reconstitution after alpha-beta-depleted transplantation in children. Unique molecular identifiers were incorporated during preparation of the TCRbeta library. TCRdb re-derived calls from the PCR reads in MiXCR, one entry per CDR3 protein. Here the sample spans fewer than 1 million distinct CDR3 sequences, about 16% being singletons. Sequenced material: PBMCs, mostly from graft donor cells, taken 360 days after TCRalphabeta/CD19-depleted stem cell transplant. The receptors were sampled from a male patient aged 10-17 years who had a stem cell transplant for acute lymphoblastic leukemia, so the T cells may come from the graft donor.

This clonotype was seen at least ten times. V is TRBV12-3 or TRBV12-4 and J is TRBJ1-2; D is possibly TRBD1 (5 bases). The length of the CDR3 is 15 residues. V was pared by 3 bases and J by 1 base, with 12 bases between. The CDR3 region is CASSFQGNLNYGYTF. The CDR3 nucleotides are TGTGCCAGCAGTTTCCAGGGAAATCTTAACTATGGCTACACCTTC.

This clonotype appeared a few times. The genes are TRBV20-1 and TRBJ2-7; D remains ambiguous. The germline gives CDR1 DFQATT, CDR2 SNEGSKA (reference sequence). The V gene lost 3 bases and the J gene lost 2 bases, with 8 bases spanning the gap. This CDR3 region has 12 residues. CDR3 residues: CSASSFPYEQYF. CDR3 bases: TGCAGTGCTAGCAGTTTTCCCTACGAGCAGTACTTC.

The rearrangement joins TRBV29-1 to TRBJ1-4; no firm D call. The germline CDR1 and CDR2 sequences are SQVTM and ANQGSEA. The CDR3 sequence is 14 residues long. V lost 0 bases and J 3 bases, leaving 8 bases between the germline ends. This CDR3 is CSVEDKGSNEKLFF. The CDR3 DNA sequence: TGCAGCGTTGAAGATAAAGGATCTAATGAAAAACTGTTTTTT. The full variable domain, its missing parts supplied by reference TRBV29-1 and TRBJ1-4, is SAVISQKPSRDICQRGTSLTIQCQVDSQVTMMFWYRQQPGQSLTLIATANQGSEATYESGFVIDKFPISRPNLTFSTLTVSNMSPEDSSIYLCSVEDKGSNEKLFFGSGTQLSVL.

This chain joins TRBV5-1 and TRBJ2-1; 8 bases map to TRBD2. Germline assignment: CDR1 SGHRS and CDR2 YFSETQ. The CDR3 has 13 amino acids. Losses at the gene ends were 1 base for V and 9 bases for J; bases not matched to a gene: 3. CDR3 sequence reads: CASSLTGGFEQFF. The CDR3 DNA sequence: TGCGCCAGCAGCTTGACGGGAGGGTTTGAGCAGTTCTTC.

The V gene is TRBV6-2 or TRBV6-3, the J gene TRBJ2-1; 9 bases fit TRBD2. Germline V gene lookup returns CDR1 MNHEY and CDR2 SVGEGT. J was trimmed by 8 bases and V by 0 bases; bases with no gene match: 11. The CDR3 has 17 amino acids. This CDR3 is CASSYSRAGGPKDEQFF. DNA for the CDR3: TGTGCCAGCAGTTACTCGAGGGCGGGAGGGCCCAAAGATGAGCAGTTCTTC.

In its sample, this clonotype was seen a few times. This sequence joins TRBV24-1 and TRBJ2-1, with TRBD2 matching over 14 bases. This CDR3 contains 18 residues. The germline V gene has CDR1 KGHDR and CDR2 SFDVKD. J gave up 7 bases and V 0 bases, and 7 bases lay outside the gene matches. CDR3 residues: CATSDLQTSGRDGNEQFF. CDR3 in DNA: TGTGCCACCAGTGATTTGCAGACTAGCGGGAGGGATGGAAATGAGCAGTTCTTC.

There are a few counts of this clonotype. V usage is TRBV6-1 and J usage is TRBJ1-1; D remains ambiguous. The germline V gene encodes CDR1 MNHNS and CDR2 SASEGT. This CDR3 contains 15 residues. Trimming took off 0 bases at V and 1 base at J, with 9 bases between the two ends. DNA of the CDR3: TGTGCCAGCAGTGAAGCCACAGTTCGGAACACTGAAGCTTTCTTT. This encodes CASSEATVRNTEAFF.

CDR3 protein: CASSPENGANVLTF. CDR3 in DNA: TGTGCCAGCTCACCGGAGAACGGGGCCAACGTCCTGACTTTC. This chain links TRBV18 with TRBJ2-6; unclear D gene. Looked up from germline, CDR1 is KGHSH and CDR2 is LQKENI. Trimming cost V 3 bases and J 4 bases, with 7 bases left between them. This CDR3 contains 14 residues.

This chain uses TRBV7-3 with TRBJ2-3; D is unresolved. This CDR3 spans 14 amino acids. The V gene's germline CDR1 is SGHTA and CDR2 FQGTGA. The V gene lost 3 bases and the J gene lost 2 bases, with 9 bases spanning the gap. Here the CDR3 DNA reads TGTGCCAGCAGCTTGGGAAGAAACACAGATACGCAGTATTTT. Its translation is CASSLGRNTDTQYF. Full variable domain (remainder filled in from reference TRBV7-3 and TRBJ2-3): GAGVSQTPSNKVTEKGKYVELRCDPISGHTALYWYRQSLGQGPEFLIYFQGTGAADDSGLPNDRFFAVRPEGSVSTLKIQRTERGDSAVYLCASSLGRNTDTQYFGPGTRLTVL.

This clonotype showed up many times. The gene calls are TRBV29-1 and TRBJ2-7; 8 bases map to TRBD1. Germline V CDR1 and CDR2: SQVTM, ANQGSEA. This CDR3 spans 15 amino acids. Germline trimming cut 7 bases from V and 4 bases from J; bases unmatched to any gene: 15. CDR3: CSGTLDRDGRYEQYF. DNA for the CDR3: TGCAGCGGTACTCTGGACAGGGATGGGAGATACGAGCAGTACTTC.

The sample holds a few counts of this clonotype. The rearrangement joins TRBV7-3 to TRBJ2-3; possibly TRBD2 for D (6 bases). This CDR3 spans 15 amino acids. V was trimmed by 1 base and J by 2 bases, leaving 10 bases between them. CDR1 is SGHTA and CDR2 is FQGTGA in the germline V gene. The DNA of the CDR3 is TGTGCCAGCAGCTTAAGGGGAGGCCACACAGATACGCAGTATTTT. It codes for CASSLRGGHTDTQYF. The variable domain in full, with the rest retrieved from reference TRBV7-3 and TRBJ2-3, is GAGVSQTPSNKVTEKGKYVELRCDPISGHTALYWYRQSLGQGPEFLIYFQGTGAADDSGLPNDRFFAVRPEGSVSTLKIQRTERGDSAVYLCASSLRGGHTDTQYFGPGTRLTVL.

This clonotype was seen a handful of times. V usage is TRBV5-1 and J usage is TRBJ2-6, with D maybe TRBD2 (5 bases). The CDR3 is 15 amino acids. Germline values: CDR1 SGHRS, CDR2 YFSETQ. Deletions cut 4 bases from V and 4 bases from J, with 12 bases between. CDR3 coding DNA: TGCGCCAGCAGCGGCGGGTCCACGGGGGCCAACGTCCTGACTTTC. This sequence encodes CASSGGSTGANVLTF.

The chain has TRBV12-3 or TRBV12-4 and TRBJ1-1, with 8 positions matching TRBD1. The CDR3 is made up of 14 amino acids. The V segment lost 5 bases and the J segment 5 bases; nucleotides outside the gene matches: 7. This CDR3 is CASSNGQGMTEAFF. The CDR3 DNA is TGTGCCAGCAGTAACGGACAGGGAATGACTGAAGCTTTCTTT.

This clonotype has a handful of counts. V gene TRBV7-6 combines with J gene TRBJ2-2, with 8 positions matching TRBD2. Germline trimming cut 5 bases from V and 7 bases from J; bases unmatched to any gene: 15. From germline, CDR1 is SGHVS and CDR2 FNYEAQ. The CDR3 is made up of 17 amino acids. The CDR3 sequence is CASSLKTSAPLNGELFF. The CDR3 DNA reads TGTGCCAGCAGCCTTAAGACTAGCGCTCCGTTAAACGGGGAGCTGTTTTTT.

This clonotype was detected a few times. The V call is TRBV27, the J call TRBJ2-1; the match to TRBD2 covers 11 bases. Germline CDR1 MNHEY, CDR2 SMNVEV (reference sequence). This CDR3 has 16 amino acids. The ends lost 5 bases at V and 3 bases at J; junction bases unmatched: 6. CDR3 region: CASSTLAGGVYNEQFF. The CDR3 DNA is TGTGCCAGCAGTACTTTAGCGGGAGGGGTCTACAATGAGCAGTTCTTC.

This clonotype was detected a few times. The rearrangement links TRBV3-1 to TRBJ1-4, with 8 bases aligning to TRBD1. CDR3 length: 19 amino acids. Per the germline V gene, CDR1 is LGHDT and CDR2 is YNNKEL (reference sequence). V shed 1 base and J 6 bases; nucleotides not matched to a gene: 16. For the CDR3, the DNA is TGTGCCAGCAGCCAAGGTCCGTTAATCTCCGGGACAGGATATGAAAAACTGTTTTTT. It is translated as CASSQGPLISGTGYEKLFF.

This clonotype appeared many times. The gene calls are TRBV6-6 and TRBJ1-2; 7 bases map to TRBD1. The junction had 11 bases not matched to a gene; V was cut back by 8 bases and J by 5 bases. The CDR3 totals 14 residues. Germline CDR1 and CDR2: MNHNY and SVGAGI (reference sequence). In nucleotides, the CDR3 is TGTGCCAGCGTGAAAAGGGACAGCATATATGGCTACACCTTC. Protein: CASVKRDSIYGYTF.

The gene calls are TRBV4-1 and TRBJ2-7; TRBD2 aligns across 9 bases. Unmatched junction bases numbered 3, after V lost 3 bases and J lost 0 bases. Germline V gives CDR1 MGHRA, CDR2 YSYEKL. The CDR3 totals 15 residues. The CDR3 reads CASSHRLAASYEQYF. The CDR3, as DNA: TGCGCCAGCAGCCACCGACTAGCGGCCTCCTACGAGCAGTACTTC.

The chain uses TRBV27 and TRBJ1-2; 8 positions match TRBD1. Germline V gene data show CDR1 as MNHEY and CDR2 as SMNVEV (reference sequence). Trimming at V came to 5 bases and at J to 4 bases, leaving 6 bases not matched to a gene. The CDR3 sequence is 14 residues long. In DNA, the CDR3 is TGTGCCAGCAGTCCCCAGGGGGCCGGCTATGGCTACACCTTC. It is translated as CASSPQGAGYGYTF.

This clonotype was recorded a few times. The genes are TRBV15 and TRBJ2-2, with 9 bases aligning to TRBD2. V was pared by 0 bases and J by 5 bases, with 13 bases of the junction left unmatched. This CDR3 comprises 19 residues. Per the germline V gene, CDR1 is LNHNV and CDR2 is YYDKDF (reference sequence). CDR3: CATSRDRQVAGGGTGELFF. The CDR3 DNA follows: TGTGCCACCAGCAGAGATCGACAAGTGGCGGGAGGGGGTACCGGGGAGCTGTTTTTT.